This T cell receptor (beta chain) derives from a study of PD-L1 blockade in urothelial cancer (dated by TCRdb to 2016 to 2017). Describing the broader study: Every patient began therapy in 2014 and was given atezolizumab 1,200 mg intravenously every 3 weeks. An ECOG performance status of 0 or 1 was recorded for the patients, and 0 to 3 prior chemotherapy regimens had been received by the patients. A median of about 150,000 T cells and approximately 86,000 unique TCRs was obtained from blood samples, and a median clonality of 0.080 was observed. In the same patients, whole exome sequencing and RNA sequencing of pretreatment tumors were performed in addition to TCR sequencing. Several patients achieved durable clinical benefit and about 19 did not. Blood samples were analyzed at 3 weeks after treatment start (second dose) and at 6 weeks after treatment start. Pretreatment blood TCR-seq was available for under 35 patients, at least one posttreatment blood collection was obtained for around 24 patients, and tumor TCR-seq was available for around 24 patients. Durable clinical benefit meant progression-free survival longer than 6 months, and TCR features were also tested against progression-free and overall survival. Somatic, immune and clinical correlates of response to PD-L1 blockade with atezolizumab in urothelial cancer were the focus of an exploratory multi-omic analysis. About 90% of the roughly 29 patients were identified as males with urothelial cancer of bladder origin, and a prior smoking history was reported by 18 of 29 patients. Pretreatment tumor samples, along with matched peripheral blood collected serially before and after atezolizumab treatment, underwent TCR sequencing.

Each PCR received spiked-in synthetic TCR analog templates so that absolute template abundance could be estimated from read counts. The immunoSEQ assay was used to amplify TCRbeta CDR3 regions from genomic DNA with bias-controlled V and J gene primers. Rearranged TCRbeta segments were sequenced at approximately 20X coverage. The study's own analysis went as follows. Sequencing errors were corrected by clustering and CDR3s were annotated against IMGT to assign V, D and J genes. Only productive TCRbeta rearrangements were used in downstream analyses, excluding out-of-frame or stop-codon sequences. Clonality was calculated as one minus the Shannon entropy normalized by the log of the number of unique productive sequences. Fisher's exact test with Benjamini-Hochberg correction, at a threshold of adjusted p below 0.01, was used to find clones that differed between time points or between blood and tumor. The source is immuneACCESS, and TCRdb retained only in-frame sequences with V and J called. Part of the clones is not carried over; for the studies checked, unresolved V genes explain less than half of this, and the remainder is unexplained. V and J calls and clone size are those listed in that table; D and trimming were worked out from the DNA. Present in this sample are approximately 48,000 clones, roughly 86% of which were seen just once. Around 16% of the sample lies in the top ten.

Paper-wide results and their limitations: Patients with durable benefit showed greater expansion of tumor-associated TCR clones in peripheral blood 3 weeks after starting treatment (n ≈ 20, p = 0.022). Because of the small sample size (n ≈ 27) and the many exploratory analyses performed, the results are intended to be regarded as hypothesis-generating. Improved progression-free and overall survival was associated with having pretreatment peripheral blood TCR clonality below the median.

V is clipped by 5 bases and J by 4 bases, and the sequence between their germline boundaries is 14 bases long. Including the terminal cysteine and phenylalanine, the CDR3 comprises 14 residues. Just the 42-base CDR3 DNA is kept, in frame starting at base 1. CDR1 and CDR2, looked up from the germline V gene, are SGHTA and FQGNSA. The cohort included some 30 patients with locally advanced or metastatic urothelial carcinoma who were treated at Memorial Sloan Kettering on a trial protocol. Peripheral blood mononuclear cells were collected pretreatment and during treatment, at between 1 and 8 total time points per patient. The Qiagen DNeasy Blood extraction kit was used to purify genomic DNA from total PBMCs and tumor samples. Collected pretreatment and during treatment, PBMCs were isolated and stored as previously described. On this clone: This clone's antigen is unknown. No base quality values were provided; no much bigger clone lies one nucleotide off.

The sequence was collected from a man aged 60-69 years with urothelial cancer. The chain couples TRBV7-2 to TRBJ1-1, with no D gene named confidently. Source: PBMCs, taken around atezolizumab (anti-PD-L1) treatment. The CDR3 is CASSPDPGVTEAFF. The nucleotide sequence is given as TGTGCCAGCAGCCCCGATCCGGGTGTCACTGAAGCTTTCTTT.